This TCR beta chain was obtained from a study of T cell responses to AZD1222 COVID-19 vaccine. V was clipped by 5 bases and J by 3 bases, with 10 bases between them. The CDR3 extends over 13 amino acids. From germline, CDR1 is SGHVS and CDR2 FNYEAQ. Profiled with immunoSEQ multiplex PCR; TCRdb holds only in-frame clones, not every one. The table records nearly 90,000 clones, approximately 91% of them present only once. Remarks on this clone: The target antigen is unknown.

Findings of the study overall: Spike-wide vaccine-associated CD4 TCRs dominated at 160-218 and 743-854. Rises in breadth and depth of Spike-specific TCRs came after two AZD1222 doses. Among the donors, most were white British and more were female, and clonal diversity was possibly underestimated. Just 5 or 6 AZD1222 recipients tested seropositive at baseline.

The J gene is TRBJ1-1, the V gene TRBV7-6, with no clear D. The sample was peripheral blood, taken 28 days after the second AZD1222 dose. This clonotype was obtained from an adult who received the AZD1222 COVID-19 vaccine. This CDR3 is CASSPRGDTEAFF. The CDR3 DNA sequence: TGTGCCAGCAGCCCCCGCGGGGACACTGAAGCTTTCTTT.